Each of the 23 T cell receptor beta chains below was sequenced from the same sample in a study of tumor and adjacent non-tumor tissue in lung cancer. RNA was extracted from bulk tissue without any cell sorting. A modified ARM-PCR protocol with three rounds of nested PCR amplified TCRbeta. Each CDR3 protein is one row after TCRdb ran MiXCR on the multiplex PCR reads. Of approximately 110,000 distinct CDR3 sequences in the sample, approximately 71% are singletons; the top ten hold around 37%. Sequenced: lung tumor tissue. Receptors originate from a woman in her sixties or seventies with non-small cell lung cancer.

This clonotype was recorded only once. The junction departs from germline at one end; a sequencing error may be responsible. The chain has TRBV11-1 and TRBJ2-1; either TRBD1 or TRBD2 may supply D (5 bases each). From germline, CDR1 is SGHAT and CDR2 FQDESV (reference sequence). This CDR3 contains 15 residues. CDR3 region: CAIRSTRGAYNEQFF. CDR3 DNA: TGCGCCATCAGGTCTACGCGAGGGGCTTACAATGAGCAGTTCTTC.

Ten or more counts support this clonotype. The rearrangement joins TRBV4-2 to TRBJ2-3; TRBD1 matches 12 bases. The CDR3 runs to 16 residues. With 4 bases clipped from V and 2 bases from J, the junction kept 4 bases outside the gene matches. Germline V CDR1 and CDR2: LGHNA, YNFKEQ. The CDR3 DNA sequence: TGTGCCAGCAGCCCCGGGACAGGGGGCAACACAGATACGCAGTATTTT. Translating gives CASSPGTGGNTDTQYF.

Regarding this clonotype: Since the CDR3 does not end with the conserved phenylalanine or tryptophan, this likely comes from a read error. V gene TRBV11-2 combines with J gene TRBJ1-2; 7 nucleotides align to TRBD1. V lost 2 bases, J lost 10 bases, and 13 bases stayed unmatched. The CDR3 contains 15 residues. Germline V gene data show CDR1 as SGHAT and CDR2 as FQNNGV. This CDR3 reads CASSLIRDSPHDYTL. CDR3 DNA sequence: TGTGCCAGCAGCTTAATACGGGACAGCCCGCATGACTACACCTTA.

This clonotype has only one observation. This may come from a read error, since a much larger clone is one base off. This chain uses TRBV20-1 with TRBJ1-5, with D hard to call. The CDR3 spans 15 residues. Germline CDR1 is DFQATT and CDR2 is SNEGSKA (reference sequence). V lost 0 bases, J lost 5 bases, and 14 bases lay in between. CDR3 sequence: CSARESRAGDQPQHF. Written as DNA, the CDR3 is TGCAGTGCTAGAGAATCAAGGGCCGGGGATCAGCCCCAGCATTTT.

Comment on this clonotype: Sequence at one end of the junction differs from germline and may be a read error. CDR3 protein: CSARLAGFITGELFF. The CDR3 DNA sequence: TGCAGTGCTAGATTAGCCGGGTTTATCACCGGGGAGCTGTTTTTC. The gene calls are TRBV20-1 and TRBJ2-2, with D maybe TRBD2 (5 bases). This CDR3 has 15 amino acids. CDR1 and CDR2 (germline): DFQATT, SNEGSKA (reference sequence).

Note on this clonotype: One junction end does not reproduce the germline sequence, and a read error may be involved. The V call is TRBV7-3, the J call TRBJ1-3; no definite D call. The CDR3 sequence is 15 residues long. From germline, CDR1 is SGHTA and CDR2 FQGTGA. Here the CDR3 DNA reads TGTGCCAGCAGCGGTCGAAGGGAGGAAGGAAACACCTTATATTTT. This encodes CASSGRREEGNTLYF.

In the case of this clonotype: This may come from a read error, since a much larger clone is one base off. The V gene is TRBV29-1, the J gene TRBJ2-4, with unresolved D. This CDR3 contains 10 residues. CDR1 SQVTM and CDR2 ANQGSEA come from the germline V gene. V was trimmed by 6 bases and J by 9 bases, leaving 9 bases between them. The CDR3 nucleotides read TGCAGCGTGGATGGTGCCATTCAGTACTTC. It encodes CSVDGAIQYF.

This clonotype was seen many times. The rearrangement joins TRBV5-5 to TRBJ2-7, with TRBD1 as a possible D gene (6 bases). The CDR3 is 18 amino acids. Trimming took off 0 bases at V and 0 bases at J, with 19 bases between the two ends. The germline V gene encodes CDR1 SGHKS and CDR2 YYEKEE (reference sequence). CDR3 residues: CASSLGGFGQGSSYEQYF. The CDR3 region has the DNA TGTGCCAGCAGCTTGGGGGGTTTTGGGCAGGGGAGCTCCTACGAGCAGTACTTC.

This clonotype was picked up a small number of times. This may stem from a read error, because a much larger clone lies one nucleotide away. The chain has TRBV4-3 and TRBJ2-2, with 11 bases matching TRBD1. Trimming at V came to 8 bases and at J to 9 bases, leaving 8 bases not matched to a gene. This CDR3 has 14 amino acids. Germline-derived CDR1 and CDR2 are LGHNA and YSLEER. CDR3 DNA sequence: TGCGCCAGCTCCGGGACAGGGGGGACCTGGGAGCTGTTTTTT. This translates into CASSGTGGTWELFF.

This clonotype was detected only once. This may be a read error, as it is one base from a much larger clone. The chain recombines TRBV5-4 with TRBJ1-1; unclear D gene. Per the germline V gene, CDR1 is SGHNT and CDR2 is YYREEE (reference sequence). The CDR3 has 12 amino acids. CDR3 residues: CVSSLGNTEAFF. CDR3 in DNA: TGTGTCAGCAGCTTGGGGAACACTGAAGCTTTCTTT.

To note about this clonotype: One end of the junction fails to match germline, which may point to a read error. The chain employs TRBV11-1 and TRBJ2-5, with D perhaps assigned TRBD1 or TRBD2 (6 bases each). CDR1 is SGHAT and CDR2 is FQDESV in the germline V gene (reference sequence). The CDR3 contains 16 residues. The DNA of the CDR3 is TGTGTCAGCAGCCGAGACGGGGGCGGCCTCCGAGAGACCCAGTACTTC. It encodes CVSSRDGGGLRETQYF.

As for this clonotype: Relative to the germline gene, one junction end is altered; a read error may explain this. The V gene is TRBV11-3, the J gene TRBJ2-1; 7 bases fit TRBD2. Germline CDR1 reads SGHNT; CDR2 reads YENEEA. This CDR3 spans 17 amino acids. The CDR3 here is CASSLELTSMSHNEQLF. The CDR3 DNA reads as TGTGCCAGCAGCTTGGAGTTGACTAGCATGAGCCACAATGAGCAGCTCTTC.

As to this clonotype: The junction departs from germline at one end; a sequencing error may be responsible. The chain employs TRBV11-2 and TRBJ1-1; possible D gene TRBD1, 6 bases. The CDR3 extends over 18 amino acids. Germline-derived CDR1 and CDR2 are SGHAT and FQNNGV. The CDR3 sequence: CDSSSRGGGAQTNTEAFF. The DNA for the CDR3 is TGTGACAGCAGCTCCCGAGGCGGGGGCGCACAAACGAACACTGAGGCTTTCTTT.

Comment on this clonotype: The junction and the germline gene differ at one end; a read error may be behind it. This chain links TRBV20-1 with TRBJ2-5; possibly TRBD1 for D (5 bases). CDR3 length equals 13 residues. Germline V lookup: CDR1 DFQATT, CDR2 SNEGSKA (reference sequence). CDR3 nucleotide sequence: TGCAGTGGTAGAGATAGCAGGGTGGAGACCCAGTACTTC. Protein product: CSGRDSRVETQYF.

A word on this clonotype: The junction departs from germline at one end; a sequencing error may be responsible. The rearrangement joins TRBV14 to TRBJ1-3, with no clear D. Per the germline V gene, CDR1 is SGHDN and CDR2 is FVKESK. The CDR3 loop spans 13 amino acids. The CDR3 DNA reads TGTGCCGGCAGCACGGGGATTTCGAACACCATATATTTT. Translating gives CAGSTGISNTIYF.

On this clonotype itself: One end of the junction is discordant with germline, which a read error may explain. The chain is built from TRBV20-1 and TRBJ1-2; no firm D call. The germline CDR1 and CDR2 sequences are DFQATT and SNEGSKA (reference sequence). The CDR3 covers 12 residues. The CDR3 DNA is TGCGGTGCTCATGATTATCTCTATGGCTACACCTTC. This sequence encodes CGAHDYLYGYTF.

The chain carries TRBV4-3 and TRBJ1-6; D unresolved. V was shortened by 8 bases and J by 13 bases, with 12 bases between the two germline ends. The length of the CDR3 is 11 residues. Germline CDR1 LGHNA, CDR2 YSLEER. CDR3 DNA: TGCGCCAGCGACCTTTCACCGCCCCTCCACTTT. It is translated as CASDLSPPLHF.

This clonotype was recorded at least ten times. The CDR3 sequence: CASSTELNQPQHF. The CDR3 DNA is TGTGCCAGCAGCACGGAGCTGAATCAGCCCCAGCATTTT. V and J are TRBV4-2 and TRBJ1-5; D call uncertain. In germline, CDR1 is LGHNA, CDR2 YNFKEQ. The CDR3 is 13 residues long. V dropped 5 bases and J dropped 4 bases, with 9 bases sitting between them.

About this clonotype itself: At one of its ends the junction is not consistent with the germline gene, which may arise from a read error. CDR3 sequence: CSPRDLTPPGQQKTQYF. The CDR3, as DNA: TGCAGTCCTAGAGACCTTACACCGCCGGGACAGCAAAAAACCCAGTACTTC. This chain joins TRBV20-1 and TRBJ2-5, with TRBD1 matching over 7 bases. CDR1 is DFQATT and CDR2 is SNEGSKA in the germline V gene (reference sequence). The CDR3 length is 17 residues.

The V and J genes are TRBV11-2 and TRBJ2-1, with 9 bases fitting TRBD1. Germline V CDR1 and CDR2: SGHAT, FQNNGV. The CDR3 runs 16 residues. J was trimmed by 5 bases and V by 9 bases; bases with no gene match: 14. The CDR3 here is CASIVRTGTGNNEQFF. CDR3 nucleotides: TGTGCCAGTATCGTACGGACCGGGACAGGGAACAATGAGCAGTTCTTC. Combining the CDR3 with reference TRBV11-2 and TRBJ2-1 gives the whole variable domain EAGVAQSPRYKIIEKRQSVAFWCNPISGHATLYWYQQILGQGPKLLIQFQNNGVVDDSQLPKDRFSAERLKGVDSTLKIQPAKLEDSAVYLCASIVRTGTGNNEQFFGPGTRLTVL.

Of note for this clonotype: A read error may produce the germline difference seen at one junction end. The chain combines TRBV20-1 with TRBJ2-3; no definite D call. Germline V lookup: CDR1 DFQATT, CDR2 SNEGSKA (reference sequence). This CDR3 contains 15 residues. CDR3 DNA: TGCTGTGCTAAAATCCGAAGTCCTCACACACATACGCAGTATTTT. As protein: CCAKIRSPHTHTQYF.

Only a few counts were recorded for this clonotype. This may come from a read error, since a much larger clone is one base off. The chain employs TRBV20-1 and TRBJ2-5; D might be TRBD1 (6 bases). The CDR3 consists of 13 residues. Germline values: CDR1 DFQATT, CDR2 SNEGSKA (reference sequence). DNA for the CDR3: TGCAGTGCGTTCAGGGGTGGGCAAGAGTCCCAGTACTTC. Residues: CSAFRGGQESQYF.

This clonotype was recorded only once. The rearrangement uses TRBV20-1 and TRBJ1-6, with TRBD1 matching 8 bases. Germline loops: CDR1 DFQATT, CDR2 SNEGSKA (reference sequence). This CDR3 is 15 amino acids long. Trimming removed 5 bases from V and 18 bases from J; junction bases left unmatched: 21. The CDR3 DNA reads TGCAGTGCTCGGTCAGGGGGCATAGAAAATTCAGCCCACCACTTT. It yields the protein CSARSGGIENSAHHF.